This entry features one T cell receptor (beta chain) sequence. An equimolar mix of two oligonucleotides served as the beta constant-region primer for TRBC1 and TRBC2. The ligated cDNA underwent four PCR rounds using SP2 and nested alpha and beta constant-region primers. An oligonucleotide with the SP2 primer and a 12-nucleotide UMI was ligated to the cDNA 3' end. Via MiXCR, TCRdb re-called the UMI-ligation and nested PCR reads, giving one row per CDR3 protein. The sample lists roughly 130,000 distinct CDR3 sequences; 35% to 40% were seen once. V lost 5 bases and J lost 7; bases outside the gene matches: 8. In germline, CDR1 is SGHRS, CDR2 YFSETQ. The CDR3 runs 15 residues. These data come from a study of naive and memory T cell subsets. CMV status came from CD4+ T cell IFNgamma after overnight CMV lysate stimulation of fresh PBMCs.

The chain recombines TRBV5-1 with TRBJ1-6, with 8 bases fitting TRBD1. The material sequenced was central memory CD4+ T cells from blood. The receptor comes from a human donor in good health. The CDR3 reads CASRRGQGGNSPLHF. The CDR3 DNA reads TGCGCCAGCAGACGCGGACAGGGTGGAAATTCACCCCTCCACTTT.